This is a list of T cell receptor beta chains from one sample in a study of blood T cell repertoires in COVID-19. Libraries were prepared by immunoSEQ multiplex PCR; TCRdb keeps only in-frame clonotypes and omits some of them. The table includes around 380,000 clones, 80% to 90% detected once. Sequenced material: PBMCs or T cells enriched from blood (not recorded which). The source of these receptors is a man in his thirties or forties who had recovered from COVID-19. CDR3s include the opening cysteine and the closing phenylalanine or tryptophan. Fields, in order: J gene, V gene, clone size, D gene, CDR3 DNA, CDR3 protein. D genes are given only for firm matches. Rows give clone size only sometimes, using once, few, many, or a class for an expanded clone.

TRBJ1-5 TRBV6-2/TRBV6-3 - - TGTGCCAGCAGTTACGGGCACAATCAGCCCCAGCATTTT CASSYGHNQPQHF
TRBJ2-7 TRBV7-6 - TRBD2 TGTGCCAGCAGCTCTAGACTAGCGGGGAATTCCTACGAGCAGTACTTC CASSSRLAGNSYEQYF
TRBJ1-2 TRBV6-5 - - TGTGCCAGTAATCTACGGGGCGGGGGTAATGGCTACACCTTC CASNLRGGGNGYTF
TRBJ1-1 TRBV9 - - TGTGCCAGCAGCGTAGGCGATACAGCGAACACTGAAGCTTTCTTT CASSVGDTANTEAFF
TRBJ1-4 TRBV30 - - TGTGCCTGGAGTAGGAACACTTCGAGGGAAAAACTGTTTTTT CAWSRNTSREKLFF
TRBJ1-2 TRBV7-9 - - TGTGCCAGCAGCTTAGTTACAGCTAACTATGGCTACACCTTC CASSLVTANYGYTF
TRBJ1-6 TRBV27 once TRBD1 TGTGCCAGCAGTACCGACAGGGGTAGGTCACCCCTCCACTTT CASSTDRGRSPLHF
TRBJ1-2 TRBV24-1 - - TGTGCCACCTCTCCCGGGGTCCACTATGGCTACACCTTC CATSPGVHYGYTF
TRBJ2-1 TRBV5-6 - - TGTGCCAGCAGCTTGGCTGGAGGGGTGGAGCAGTTCTTC CASSLAGGVEQFF
TRBJ2-1 TRBV6-2/TRBV6-3 - TRBD1 TGTGCCAGCAGTTCCCTGACAGGGGGGACCTACAATGAGCAGTTCTTC CASSSLTGGTYNEQFF
TRBJ2-7 TRBV7-2 - - TGTGCCAGCAGCTTTCGGGGGGCGAGCTACGAGCAGTACTTC CASSFRGASYEQYF
TRBJ1-4 TRBV5-1 once - TGCGCCAGCAGCTTTGATAGCAGAAATGAAAAACTGTTTTTT CASSFDSRNEKLFF
TRBJ1-4 TRBV6-1 - TRBD1 TGTGCCAGCAGTGGCAAGGGACAGGGAATGAGGGAAGAAAAACTGTTTTTT CASSGKGQGMREEKLFF